The 13 T cell receptor beta chains below come from one sample, sequenced in a study of CD8 T cells in ankylosing spondylitis (dated by TCRdb to 2015 to 2018). Libraries came from 5' RACE. Sequencing used an Illumina HiSeq 2500. In-frame beta chains were kept once TCRdb had trimmed the public reads at Q25 with fastp and called clones with MiXCR. Each entry merges the rows of one CDR3 protein and shows their most common DNA and genes. The sample yields 340,000 or so distinct CDR3 sequences; 14% to 15% were counted once. In total, the top ten clones hold around 0.99% of the sample. The material sequenced was blood, either unsorted or a sorted T cell fraction (not recorded which). The receptor source for this set is a male donor with ankylosing spondylitis or in good health (not recorded which).

This chain connects TRBV5-1 to TRBJ2-5; possibly TRBD1 for D (5 bases). CDR3 length: 15 residues. Trimming cost V 6 bases and J 4 bases, with 19 bases left between them. CDR1 and CDR2 from the germline V gene are SGHRS and YFSETQ. Here the CDR3 reads CASTPALGAGETQYF. The CDR3 coding sequence is TGCGCCAGCACCCCTGCCTTAGGGGCCGGAGAGACCCAGTACTTC.

This clonotype has just a few counts. The chain combines TRBV5-1 with TRBJ1-4; perhaps TRBD1 as D (6 bases). The CDR3 length is 14 residues. CDR1 is SGHRS, CDR2 YFSETQ, per germline. V was clipped by 0 bases and J by 8 bases, with 11 bases between them. The chain's CDR3 is CASSLEGDGEKLFF. The CDR3 DNA is TGCGCCAGCAGCTTGGAGGGGGATGGAGAAAAACTGTTTTTT.

In this sample, this clonotype turned up a few times. V gene TRBV4-1 combines with J gene TRBJ1-4, with 7 bases lining up with TRBD1. V gave up 3 bases and J gave up 4 bases; unmatched junction bases: 5. The CDR3 contains 15 residues. The germline V gene encodes CDR1 MGHRA and CDR2 YSYEKL. CDR3 DNA: TGCGCCAGCAGCCACCACGGGACAGATAATGAAAAACTGTTTTTT. It codes for CASSHHGTDNEKLFF.

The chain is built from TRBV20-1 and TRBJ2-7; 9 nucleotides line up with TRBD1. Per the germline V gene, CDR1 is DFQATT and CDR2 is SNEGSKA (reference sequence). V trimming: 4 bases; J trimming: 3 bases; junction bases outside the gene matches: 4. The length of the CDR3 is 13 residues. CDR3 sequence reads: CSATGQGFYEQYF. The CDR3 DNA reads as TGCAGTGCTACGGGACAGGGCTTCTACGAGCAGTACTTC.

V gene TRBV3-1 combines with J gene TRBJ2-7, with no clear D. Trimming took off 1 base at V and 3 bases at J, with 16 bases between the two ends. Germline V CDR1 and CDR2: LGHDT, YNNKEL (reference sequence). The CDR3 loop spans 16 amino acids. CDR3 nucleotides: TGTGCCAGCAGCCAAGCTCAGTATACGAAGAGCTACGAGCAGTACTTC. Amino acid sequence: CASSQAQYTKSYEQYF.

The chain employs TRBV4-2 and TRBJ1-1; TRBD1 might be the D (6 bases). The germline CDR1 and CDR2 sequences are LGHNA and YNFKEQ. This CDR3 region has 16 residues. V gave up 1 base and J gave up 3 bases, with 15 bases separating them. The CDR3 spells CASSQVSGVTDTEAFF. CDR3 coding DNA: TGTGCCAGCAGCCAAGTTTCAGGGGTTACGGACACTGAAGCTTTCTTT.

V is TRBV7-8 and J is TRBJ2-7, with no clear D. V shed 1 base and J shed 0 bases, with 7 bases lying between them. Germline lookup yields CDR1 SGHVS and CDR2 FQNEAQ. There are 14 residues in the CDR3. The CDR3 protein is CASSLDASSYEQYF. CDR3 coding DNA: TGTGCCAGCAGCTTAGATGCTAGCTCCTACGAGCAGTACTTC.

The V call is TRBV27, the J call TRBJ2-7; 8 bases fit TRBD1. Trimming took 5 bases from V and 3 from J; bases not matched to a gene: 6. The CDR3 covers 14 residues. The germline V gene has CDR1 MNHEY and CDR2 SMNVEV (reference sequence). CDR3 in amino acids: CASSPWDRNYEQYF. The CDR3 DNA reads as TGTGCCAGCAGTCCATGGGACAGGAACTACGAGCAGTACTTC.

This rearrangement joins TRBV20-1 to TRBJ2-4; D unclear. V was pared by 6 bases and J by 0 bases, with 12 bases between. Germline V CDR1 and CDR2: DFQATT, SNEGSKA (reference sequence). This CDR3 spans 14 amino acids. The CDR3 spells CSAYKGKAKNIQYF. Here the CDR3 DNA reads TGCAGTGCCTACAAGGGAAAAGCCAAAAACATTCAGTACTTC.

This clonotype has just a few counts. J is TRBJ2-7 and V is TRBV3-1; no reliable D call. Germline V gives CDR1 LGHDT, CDR2 YNNKEL (reference sequence). V was shortened by 0 bases and J by 0 bases, with 9 bases between the two germline ends. The CDR3 is 15 amino acids. The CDR3 nucleotides read TGTGCCAGCAGCCAAGATCCCACGAACTCCTACGAGCAGTACTTC. Amino acid sequence: CASSQDPTNSYEQYF.

This clonotype was picked up a small number of times. The V call is TRBV25-1, the J call TRBJ1-1; perhaps TRBD1 as D (6 bases). Germline-derived CDR1 and CDR2 are MGHDK and SYGVNS. Trimming removed 4 bases from V and 5 bases from J, with 14 bases in between. This CDR3 is built from 14 residues. CDR3 protein: CASSGRGRGTEAFF. The CDR3, as DNA: TGTGCCAGCAGTGGTCGGGGCAGGGGAACTGAAGCTTTCTTT.

Only a few counts were recorded for this clonotype. This chain links TRBV6-1 with TRBJ2-7, with 7 bases fitting TRBD1. CDR1 is MNHNS, CDR2 SASEGT, per germline. The CDR3 is 15 residues long. The trim removed 5 bases at V and 1 base at J, leaving 8 bases unmatched. As DNA, the CDR3 is TGTGCCAGCAGTACCCGGCCAGGGGGATCCTACGAGCAGTACTTC. Translation: CASSTRPGGSYEQYF.

The chain joins TRBV5-1 to TRBJ2-3; D perhaps matches TRBD2 (5 bases). Germline-derived CDR1 and CDR2 are SGHRS and YFSETQ. Trimming removed 0 bases from V and 0 bases from J, with 14 bases in between. The CDR3 contains 17 residues. The CDR3 DNA is TGCGCCAGCAGCTTGGATCGACTACCCAGAAGCACAGATACGCAGTATTTT. Its translation is CASSLDRLPRSTDTQYF.